Listed here are 10 T cell receptor beta chains from one sample, sequenced in a study of T cell changes during pregnancy in multiple sclerosis. This table comes from immunoSEQ multiplex PCR, and its TCRdb copy is limited to in-frame clones, with some not included. The sample lists 26,000 or so clones, 85% to 95% occurring once. Sequences were derived from CD8+ T cells from peripheral blood mononuclear cells, sampled before pregnancy. Receptors were obtained from a female donor with multiple sclerosis, enrolled in a pregnancy study.

V and J are TRBV14 and TRBJ2-1; 9 bases line up with TRBD2. This CDR3 comprises 18 residues. Germline assignment: CDR1 SGHDN and CDR2 FVKESK. The trim removed 0 bases at V and 5 bases at J, leaving 11 bases unmatched. CDR3 region: CASSQDLASGTSDNEQFF. CDR3 DNA: TGTGCCAGCAGCCAAGATTTGGCTAGCGGGACTTCTGACAATGAGCAGTTCTTC.

The rearrangement links TRBV4-1 to TRBJ2-1, with 12 bases lining up with TRBD2. This CDR3 comprises 15 residues. J lost 8 bases, V lost 1 base, and 3 bases had no gene match. Per germline, CDR1 MGHRA and CDR2 YSYEKL. The CDR3 loop is CASSQAASGGDEQFF. CDR3 DNA: TGCGCCAGCAGCCAAGCGGCTAGCGGGGGGGATGAGCAGTTCTTC.

The chain is built from TRBV5-1 and TRBJ2-1, with TRBD1 matching 10 bases. In germline, CDR1 is SGHRS, CDR2 YFSETQ. Germline trimming cut 4 bases from V and 9 bases from J; bases unmatched to any gene: 7. This CDR3 region has 14 residues. CDR3: CASSPGQGIFEQFF. In DNA, the CDR3 is TGCGCCAGCAGCCCGGGACAGGGGATTTTTGAGCAGTTCTTC. Full variable domain (outside the CDR3, taken from reference TRBV5-1 and TRBJ2-1): KAGVTQTPRYLIKTRGQQVTLSCSPISGHRSVSWYQQTPGQGLQFLFEYFSETQRNKGNFPGRFSGRQFSNSRSEMNVSTLELGDSALYLCASSPGQGIFEQFFGPGTRLTVL.

Only one count was recorded for this clone. The chain recombines TRBV7-2 with TRBJ2-3; 10 positions match TRBD2. Trimming took 2 bases from V and 10 from J; bases not matched to a gene: 12. Germline-derived CDR1 and CDR2 are SGHTA and FQGNSA. The CDR3 is made up of 16 amino acids. CDR3 in DNA: TGTGCCAGCAGCTTACCGACTAGCGGGCCGGGGTTTGCGCAGTATTTT. The encoded protein is CASSLPTSGPGFAQYF.

This chain connects TRBV9 to TRBJ2-7; 10 bases are a match to TRBD2. The CDR3 sequence is 15 residues long. Germline CDR1 is SGDLS and CDR2 is YYNGEE. V trimming: 4 bases; J trimming: 3 bases; junction bases outside the gene matches: 7. This CDR3 is CASSPTSGTYYEQYF. The CDR3 region has the DNA TGTGCCAGCAGCCCAACTAGCGGGACCTACTACGAGCAGTACTTC.

This chain links TRBV11-3 with TRBJ2-3; weak D call: TRBD2 (6 bases). This CDR3 has 18 amino acids. Trimming cost V 5 bases and J 3 bases, with 24 bases left between them. The germline CDR1 and CDR2 sequences are SGHNT and YENEEA. CDR3 DNA sequence: TGTGCCAGCAGCCCAGGCCATACTAGCTACCTAGATACAGATACGCAGTATTTT. Its protein is CASSPGHTSYLDTDTQYF.

The chain carries TRBV19 and TRBJ1-1, with a weak D call TRBD1 (5 bases). V lost 2 bases and J lost 4, with 11 bases in between. CDR1 and CDR2 from the germline V gene are LNHDA and SQIVND (reference sequence). The CDR3 has 14 amino acids. CDR3 coding DNA: TGTGCCAGTAGTATAAGTAATACAGGCACTGAAGCTTTCTTT. Its translation: CASSISNTGTEAFF. Drawing the rest from reference TRBV19 and TRBJ1-1, the complete variable domain is DGGITQSPKYLFRKEGQNVTLSCEQNLNHDAMYWYRQDPGQGLRLIYYSQIVNDFQKGDIAEGYSVSREKKESFPLTVTSAQKNPTAFYLCASSISNTGTEAFFGQGTRLTVV.

V gene TRBV7-2 combines with J gene TRBJ2-1; the D gene is possibly TRBD2 (5 bases). The CDR3 spans 15 residues. With 2 bases removed from V and 6 bases from J, the gap between germline ends came to 14 bases. Per germline, CDR1 SGHTA and CDR2 FQGNSA. In DNA, the CDR3 is TGTGCCAGCAGCTTATGGGCTAGCAACGGCAATGAGCAGTTCTTC. It is translated as CASSLWASNGNEQFF. Complete variable domain (other parts from reference TRBV7-2 and TRBJ2-1): GAGVSQSPSNKVTEKGKDVELRCDPISGHTALYWYRQSLGQGLEFLIYFQGNSAPDKSGLPSDRFSAERTGGSVSTLTIQRTQQEDSAVYLCASSLWASNGNEQFFGPGTRLTVL.

The V and J genes are TRBV29-1 and TRBJ2-5, with D unclear. The tail of the sequence fits TRBJ2-7 better, so the J call may be wrong. Germline V gives CDR1 SQVTM, CDR2 ANQGSEA. CDR3 length equals 13 residues. The CDR3 DNA follows: TGCAGCGTTCTCCTTCCTGACTCCTACGAGCAGTACTTC. Its protein product is CSVLLPDSYEQYF.

About this clone: This could be a read error, since a much larger clone is one nucleotide away. Other DNA sequences from this sample encode an identical CDR3 as well. The chain links TRBV6-1 to TRBJ2-7, with a possible D match to TRBD2 (5 bases). Trimming shortened V by 3 bases and J by 0 bases, and 12 bases separated the two germline ends. Germline V lookup: CDR1 MNHNS, CDR2 SASEGT. The CDR3 extends over 15 amino acids. Here the CDR3 DNA reads TGTGCCAGCAGTGACCTTAGTGGGAGCTCCTACGAGCAGTACTTC. Its translation: CASSDLSGSSYEQYF.